This T cell receptor (beta chain) comes out of a study of blood T cell repertoires in COVID-19 (dated by TCRdb to 2020 to 2022). Broadly, across the study: Collaborator samples came from the United States, Italy and Spain and covered acute and convalescent phases of COVID-19. The dataset comprised deeply sampled blood TCRbeta repertoires from subjects exposed to, actively infected with, or recovered from COVID-19. A de-identified subject ID, COVID-19 status, age in years and sex were almost always included in the sample metadata. The repertoires were released in a freely available public database meant as a resource for research on the immune response to SARS-CoV-2. The prospective study material was composed of cDNA or gDNA derived from T cells, B-cell-depleted T cells, or PBMCs. Where available, HLA class I and class II types were taken from metadata supplied by the sample provider and were not determined by assay-based typing. The samples were drawn from the first 160 participants of the ongoing ImmuneRACE study and from roughly 1,300 subjects provided by 6 global collaborators. Broad study findings and their caveats: Clinical and demographic metadata were provided uncurated, with the amount varying by source and participant.

The junction carries 10 bases between V and J, which are trimmed by 0 bases and 1 base respectively. CDR1 and CDR2, looked up from the germline V gene, are SGHRS and YFSETQ. From the cysteine through the phenylalanine, the CDR3 covers 16 amino acids. The sequence is cut down to CDR3 DNA, 48 bases in frame from base 1. The sample holds a few counts of this clone. It lacks a known antigen. No base qualities exist here, and no much larger clone lies one base off it. The collaborating institutions used their own protocols to collect whole blood in K2EDTA tubes. For TCRbeta analysis, collaborators shipped samples as frozen whole blood, isolated PBMCs, or DNA extracted from either of those sample types. TCRbeta CDR3 regions were amplified from genomic DNA using the immunoSEQ Assay, a bias-controlled multiplex PCR. The published analysis was carried out like this. The number of nucleated cells in each sample was estimated by amplification of reference gene primers within the assay. To quantify the absolute abundance of each unique TCRbeta CDR3 rearrangement, sequence reads were collapsed and filtered. For each sample, productive Simpson clonality was calculated by taking the square root of Simpson's diversity index across productive rearrangements. This is the immuneACCESS table as TCRdb keeps it, with only in-frame sequences that have V and J called. A part of the clones is gone; compared with another copy, unresolved V genes explain less than half, and the rest is unexplained. V, J and clone size are taken as reported in that table, and D and trimming were inferred from the DNA itself. For this sample the table gives approximately 500,000 clones, of which 80% to 90% were detected only once. About 3% of the sample rests with the top ten.

The sample comprised peripheral blood. In this chain, TRBV5-1 is recombined with TRBJ2-2; TRBD2 is a possible D gene, resting on 5 matching bases. This TCR was sampled from a human donor in a cohort sampled during active COVID-19. CDR3 loop: CASSLDEGLNTGELFF. The DNA sequence is given as TGCGCCAGCAGCTTGGACGAGGGCTTGAACACCGGGGAGCTGTTTTTT.